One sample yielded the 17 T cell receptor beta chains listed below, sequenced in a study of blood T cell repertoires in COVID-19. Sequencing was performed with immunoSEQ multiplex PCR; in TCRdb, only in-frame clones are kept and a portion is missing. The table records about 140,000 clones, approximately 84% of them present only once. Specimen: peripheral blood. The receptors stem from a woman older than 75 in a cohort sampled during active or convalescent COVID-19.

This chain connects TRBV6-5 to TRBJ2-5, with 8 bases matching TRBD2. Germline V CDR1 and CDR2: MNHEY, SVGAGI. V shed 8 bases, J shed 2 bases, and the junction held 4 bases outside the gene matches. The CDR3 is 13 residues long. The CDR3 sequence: CASYSGIQETQYF. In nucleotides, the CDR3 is TGTGCCAGCTATAGCGGGATACAAGAGACCCAGTACTTC.

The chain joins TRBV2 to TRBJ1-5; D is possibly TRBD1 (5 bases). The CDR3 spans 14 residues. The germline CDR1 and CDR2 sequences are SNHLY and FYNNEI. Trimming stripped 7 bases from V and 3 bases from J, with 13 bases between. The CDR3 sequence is CASMIRGNNQPQHF. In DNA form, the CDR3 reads TGTGCCAGCATGATTAGGGGAAACAATCAGCCCCAGCATTTT.

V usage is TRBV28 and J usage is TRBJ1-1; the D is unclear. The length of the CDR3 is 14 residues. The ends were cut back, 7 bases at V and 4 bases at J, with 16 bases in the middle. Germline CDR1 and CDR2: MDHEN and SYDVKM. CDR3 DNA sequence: TGTGCCAGCAATGAAGGCGGGGATGGCACTGAAGCTTTCTTT. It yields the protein CASNEGGDGTEAFF.

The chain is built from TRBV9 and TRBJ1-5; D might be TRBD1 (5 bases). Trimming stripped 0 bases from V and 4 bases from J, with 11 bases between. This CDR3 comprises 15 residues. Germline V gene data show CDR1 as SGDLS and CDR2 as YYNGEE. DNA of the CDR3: TGTGCCAGCAGCGTAGGGGGGGGTCGGAATCAGCCCCAGCATTTT. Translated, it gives CASSVGGGRNQPQHF. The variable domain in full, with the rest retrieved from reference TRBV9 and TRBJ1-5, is DSGVTQTPKHLITATGQRVTLRCSPRSGDLSVYWYQQSLDQGLQFLIQYYNGEERAKGNILERFSAQQFPDLHSELNLSSLELGDSALYFCASSVGGGRNQPQHFGDGTRLSIL.

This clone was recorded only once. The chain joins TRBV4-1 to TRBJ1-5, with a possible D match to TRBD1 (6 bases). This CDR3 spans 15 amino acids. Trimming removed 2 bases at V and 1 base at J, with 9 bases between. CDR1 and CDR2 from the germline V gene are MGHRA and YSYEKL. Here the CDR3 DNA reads TGCGCCAGCAGCCAACGGCAGGGGAGCAATCAGCCCCAGCATTTT. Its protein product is CASSQRQGSNQPQHF.

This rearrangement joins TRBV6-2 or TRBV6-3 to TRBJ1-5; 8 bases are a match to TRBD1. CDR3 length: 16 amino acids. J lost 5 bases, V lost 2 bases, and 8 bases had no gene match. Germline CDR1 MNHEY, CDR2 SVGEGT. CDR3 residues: CASSYGGRGPDQPQHF. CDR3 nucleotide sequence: TGTGCCAGCAGTTACGGGGGCAGGGGGCCGGATCAGCCCCAGCATTTT.

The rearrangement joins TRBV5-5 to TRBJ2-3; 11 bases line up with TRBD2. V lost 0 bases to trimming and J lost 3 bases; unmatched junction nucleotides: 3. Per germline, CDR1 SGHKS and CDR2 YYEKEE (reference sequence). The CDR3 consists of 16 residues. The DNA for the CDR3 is TGTGCCAGCAGCTTGGCGGCTAGCGGGGGGACAGATACGCAGTATTTT. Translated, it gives CASSLAASGGTDTQYF.

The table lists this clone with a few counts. The CDR3 DNA sequence: TGTGCCAGCAGCTTATTTGGGACAGACACTGAAGCTTTCTTT. This codes for CASSLFGTDTEAFF. The J gene is TRBJ1-1, the V gene TRBV7-9; 7 positions match TRBD1. Germline values: CDR1 SEHNR, CDR2 FQNEAQ (reference sequence). Germline trimming cut 2 bases from V and 3 bases from J; bases unmatched to any gene: 3. The CDR3 has 14 residues.

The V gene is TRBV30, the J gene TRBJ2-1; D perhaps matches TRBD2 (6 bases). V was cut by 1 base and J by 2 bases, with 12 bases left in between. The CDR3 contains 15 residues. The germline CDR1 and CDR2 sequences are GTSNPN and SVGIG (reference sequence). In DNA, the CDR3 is TGTGCCTGGAGTGGCTGGGGGGAAACCTACAATGAGCAGTTCTTC. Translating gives CAWSGWGETYNEQFF.

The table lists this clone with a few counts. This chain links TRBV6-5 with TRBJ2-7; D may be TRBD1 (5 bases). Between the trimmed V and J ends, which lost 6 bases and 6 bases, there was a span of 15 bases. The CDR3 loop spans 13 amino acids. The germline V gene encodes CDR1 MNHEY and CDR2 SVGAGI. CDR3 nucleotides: TGTGCCAGCAGCGCTCAAGGACATCTCGAGCAGTACGTC. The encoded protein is CASSAQGHLEQYV.

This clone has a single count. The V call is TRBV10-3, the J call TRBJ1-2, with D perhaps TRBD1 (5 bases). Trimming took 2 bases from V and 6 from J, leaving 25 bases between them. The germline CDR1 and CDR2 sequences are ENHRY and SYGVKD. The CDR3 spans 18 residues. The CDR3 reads CAISEPTLSSNGGDGYTF. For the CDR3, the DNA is TGTGCCATCAGTGAGCCGACCCTCTCTTCGAACGGGGGTGATGGCTACACCTTC.

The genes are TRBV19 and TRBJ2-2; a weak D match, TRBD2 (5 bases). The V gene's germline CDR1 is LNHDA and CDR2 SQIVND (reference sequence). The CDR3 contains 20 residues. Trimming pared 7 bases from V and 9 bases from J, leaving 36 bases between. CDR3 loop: CASTSLGKGVGFDRGRELFF. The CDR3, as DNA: TGTGCCAGTACCTCCCTTGGGAAGGGAGTTGGGTTCGACCGGGGTCGGGAGCTGTTTTTT.

CDR3 in amino acids: CASSLGAGVYYGYTF. In nucleotides, the CDR3 is TGTGCCAGCAGCTTGGGTGCAGGCGTCTACTATGGCTACACCTTC. The genes are TRBV5-5 and TRBJ1-2, with D unresolved. Germline loops: CDR1 SGHKS, CDR2 YYEKEE (reference sequence). V was pared by 0 bases and J by 3 bases, with 12 bases between. CDR3 length: 15 amino acids.

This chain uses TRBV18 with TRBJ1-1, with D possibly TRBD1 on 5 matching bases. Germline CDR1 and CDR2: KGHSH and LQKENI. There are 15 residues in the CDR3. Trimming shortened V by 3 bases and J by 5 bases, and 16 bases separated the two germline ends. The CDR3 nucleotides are TGTGCCAGCTCACCCCAACAGGTTGACGTGACTGAAGCTTTCTTT. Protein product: CASSPQQVDVTEAFF. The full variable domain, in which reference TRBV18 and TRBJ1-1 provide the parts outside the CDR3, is NAGVMQNPRHLVRRRGQEARLRCSPMKGHSHVYWYRQLPEEGLKFMVYLQKENIIDESGMPKERFSAEFPKEGPSILRIQQVVRGDSAAYFCASSPQQVDVTEAFFGQGTRLTVV.

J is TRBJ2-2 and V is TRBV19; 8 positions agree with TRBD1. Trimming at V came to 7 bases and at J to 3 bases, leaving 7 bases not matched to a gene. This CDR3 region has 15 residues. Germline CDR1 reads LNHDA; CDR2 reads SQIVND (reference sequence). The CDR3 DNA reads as TGTGCCAGTATCGTAAGACAGGGGTACACCGGGGAGCTGTTTTTT. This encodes CASIVRQGYTGELFF.

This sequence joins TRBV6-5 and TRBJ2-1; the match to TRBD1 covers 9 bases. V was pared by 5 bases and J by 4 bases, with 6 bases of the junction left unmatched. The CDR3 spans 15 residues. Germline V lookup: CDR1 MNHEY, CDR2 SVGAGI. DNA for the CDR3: TGTGCCAGCAGTCCGGACAGGGGCTTTTACAATGAGCAGTTCTTC. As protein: CASSPDRGFYNEQFF.

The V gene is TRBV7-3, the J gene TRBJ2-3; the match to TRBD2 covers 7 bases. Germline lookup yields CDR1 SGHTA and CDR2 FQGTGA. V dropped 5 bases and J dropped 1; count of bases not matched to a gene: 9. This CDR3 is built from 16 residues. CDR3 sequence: CASSATTSYGTDTQYF. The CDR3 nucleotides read TGTGCCAGCAGCGCTACGACTAGCTACGGCACAGATACGCAGTATTTT.